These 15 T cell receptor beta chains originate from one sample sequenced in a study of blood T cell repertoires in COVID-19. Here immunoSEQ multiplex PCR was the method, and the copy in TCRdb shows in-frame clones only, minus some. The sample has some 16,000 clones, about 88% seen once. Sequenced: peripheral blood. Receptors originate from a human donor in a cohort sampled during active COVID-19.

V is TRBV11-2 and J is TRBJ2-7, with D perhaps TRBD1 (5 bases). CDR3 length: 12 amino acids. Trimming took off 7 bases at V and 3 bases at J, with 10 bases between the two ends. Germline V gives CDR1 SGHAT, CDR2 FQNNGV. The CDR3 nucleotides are TGTGCCAGCAACTCAGGGTTCTACGAGCAGTACTTC. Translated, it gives CASNSGFYEQYF.

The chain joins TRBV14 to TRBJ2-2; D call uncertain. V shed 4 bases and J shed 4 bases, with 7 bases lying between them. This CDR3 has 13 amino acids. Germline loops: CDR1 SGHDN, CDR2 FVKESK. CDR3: CASSPSFTGELFF. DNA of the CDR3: TGTGCCAGCAGCCCAAGCTTCACCGGGGAGCTGTTTTTT.

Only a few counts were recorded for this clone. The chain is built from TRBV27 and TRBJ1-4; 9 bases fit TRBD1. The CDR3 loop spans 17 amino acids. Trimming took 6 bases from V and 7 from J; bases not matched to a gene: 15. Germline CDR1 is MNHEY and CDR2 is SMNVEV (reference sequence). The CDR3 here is CASREITGGGIREKLFF. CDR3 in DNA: TGTGCCAGCAGAGAGATAACAGGGGGCGGAATCCGTGAAAAACTGTTTTTT.

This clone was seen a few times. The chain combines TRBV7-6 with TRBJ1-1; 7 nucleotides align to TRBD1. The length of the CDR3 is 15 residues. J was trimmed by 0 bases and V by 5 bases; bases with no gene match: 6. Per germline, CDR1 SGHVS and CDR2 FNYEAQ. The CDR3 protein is CASSARQGLNTEAFF. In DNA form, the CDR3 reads TGTGCCAGCAGCGCCCGACAGGGTTTGAACACTGAAGCTTTCTTT.

CDR3 nucleotide sequence: TGTGCCAGCAGCTTATCAACTAGCGGTGCCTACAATGAGCAGTTCTTC. Amino acids: CASSLSTSGAYNEQFF. This sequence joins TRBV11-3 and TRBJ2-1, with 8 bases lining up with TRBD2. The CDR3 length is 16 residues. Trimming removed 2 bases from V and 2 bases from J; junction bases left unmatched: 5. Germline-derived CDR1 and CDR2 are SGHNT and YENEEA.

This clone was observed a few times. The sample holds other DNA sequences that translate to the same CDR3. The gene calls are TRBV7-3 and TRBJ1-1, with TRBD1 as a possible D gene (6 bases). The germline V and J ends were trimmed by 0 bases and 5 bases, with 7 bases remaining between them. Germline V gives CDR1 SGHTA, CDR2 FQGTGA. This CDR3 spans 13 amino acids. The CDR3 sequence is CASSLTGGTEAFF. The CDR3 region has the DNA TGTGCCAGCAGCTTAACAGGGGGAACTGAAGCTTTCTTT.

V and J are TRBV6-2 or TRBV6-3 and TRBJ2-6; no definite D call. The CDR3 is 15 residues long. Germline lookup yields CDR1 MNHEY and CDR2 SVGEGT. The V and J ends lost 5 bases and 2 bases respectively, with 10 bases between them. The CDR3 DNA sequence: TGTGCCAGCAGTAGTCAGGTGGCTGGGGCCAACGTCCTGACTTTC. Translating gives CASSSQVAGANVLTF.

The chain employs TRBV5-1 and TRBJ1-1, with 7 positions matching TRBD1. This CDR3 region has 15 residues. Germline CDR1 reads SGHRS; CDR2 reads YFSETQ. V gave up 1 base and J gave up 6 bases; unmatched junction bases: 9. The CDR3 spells CASSLTPGQRSEAFF. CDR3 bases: TGCGCCAGCAGCTTGACACCGGGACAGAGATCTGAAGCTTTCTTT. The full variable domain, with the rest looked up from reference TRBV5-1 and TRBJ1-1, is KAGVTQTPRYLIKTRGQQVTLSCSPISGHRSVSWYQQTPGQGLQFLFEYFSETQRNKGNFPGRFSGRQFSNSRSEMNVSTLELGDSALYLCASSLTPGQRSEAFFGQGTRLTVV.

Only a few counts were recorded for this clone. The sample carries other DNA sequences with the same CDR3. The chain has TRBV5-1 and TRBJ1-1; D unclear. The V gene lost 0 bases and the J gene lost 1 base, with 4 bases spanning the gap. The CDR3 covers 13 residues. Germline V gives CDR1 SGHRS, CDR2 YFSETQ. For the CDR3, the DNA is TGCGCCAGCAGCTTGGCAGGGAACACTGAAGCTTTCTTT. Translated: CASSLAGNTEAFF.

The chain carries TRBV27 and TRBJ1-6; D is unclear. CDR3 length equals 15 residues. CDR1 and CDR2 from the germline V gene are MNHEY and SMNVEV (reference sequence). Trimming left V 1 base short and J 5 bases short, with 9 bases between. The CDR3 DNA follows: TGTGCCAGCAGTTTATTTTCCGAGGATAATTCACCCCTCCACTTT. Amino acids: CASSLFSEDNSPLHF.

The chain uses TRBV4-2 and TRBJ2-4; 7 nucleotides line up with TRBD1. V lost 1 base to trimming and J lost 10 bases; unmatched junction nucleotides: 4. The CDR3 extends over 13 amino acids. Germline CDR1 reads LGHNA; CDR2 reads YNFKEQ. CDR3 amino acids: CASSQGTGRIQYF. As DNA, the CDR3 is TGTGCCAGCAGCCAAGGGACAGGAAGGATTCAGTACTTC.

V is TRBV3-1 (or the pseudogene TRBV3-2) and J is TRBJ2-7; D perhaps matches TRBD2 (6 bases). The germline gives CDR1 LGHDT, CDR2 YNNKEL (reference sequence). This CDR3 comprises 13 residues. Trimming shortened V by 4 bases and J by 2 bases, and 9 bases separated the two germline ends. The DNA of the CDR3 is TGTGCCAGCAGCCCGGGGGAGGCCTACGAGCAGTACTTC. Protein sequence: CASSPGEAYEQYF.

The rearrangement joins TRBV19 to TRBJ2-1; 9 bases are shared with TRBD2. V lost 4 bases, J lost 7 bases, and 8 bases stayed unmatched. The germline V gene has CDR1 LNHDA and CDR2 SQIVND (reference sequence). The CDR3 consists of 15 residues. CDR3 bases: TGTGCCAGTAGTACTTTGCGGGGGGGCCTGAATGAGCAGTTCTTC. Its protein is CASSTLRGGLNEQFF.

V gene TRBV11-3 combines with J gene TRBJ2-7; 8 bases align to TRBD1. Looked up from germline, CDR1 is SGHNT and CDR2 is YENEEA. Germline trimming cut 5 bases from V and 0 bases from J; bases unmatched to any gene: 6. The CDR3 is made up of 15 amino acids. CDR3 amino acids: CASSLGQGLSYEQYF. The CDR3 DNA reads TGTGCCAGCAGCCTTGGACAGGGCCTCTCCTACGAGCAGTACTTC.

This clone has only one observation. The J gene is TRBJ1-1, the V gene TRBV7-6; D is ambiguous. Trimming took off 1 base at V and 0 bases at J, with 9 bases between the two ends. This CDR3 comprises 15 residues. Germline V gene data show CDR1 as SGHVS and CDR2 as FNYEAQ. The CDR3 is CASSLGTTMNTEAFF. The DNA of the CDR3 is TGTGCCAGCAGCTTAGGTACAACGATGAACACTGAAGCTTTCTTT.